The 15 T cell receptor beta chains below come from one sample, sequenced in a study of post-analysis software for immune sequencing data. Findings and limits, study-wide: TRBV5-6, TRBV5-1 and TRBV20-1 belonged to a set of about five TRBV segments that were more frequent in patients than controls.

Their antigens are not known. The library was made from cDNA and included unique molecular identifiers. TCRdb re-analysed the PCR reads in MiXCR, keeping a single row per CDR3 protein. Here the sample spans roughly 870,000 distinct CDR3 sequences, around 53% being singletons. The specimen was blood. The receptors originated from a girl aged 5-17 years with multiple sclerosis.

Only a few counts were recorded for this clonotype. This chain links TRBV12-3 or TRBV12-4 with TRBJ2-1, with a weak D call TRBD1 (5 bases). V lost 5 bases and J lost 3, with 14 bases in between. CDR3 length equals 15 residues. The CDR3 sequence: CASSPAGHDYNEQFF. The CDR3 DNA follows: TGTGCCAGCAGTCCAGCCGGACACGACTACAATGAGCAGTTCTTC.

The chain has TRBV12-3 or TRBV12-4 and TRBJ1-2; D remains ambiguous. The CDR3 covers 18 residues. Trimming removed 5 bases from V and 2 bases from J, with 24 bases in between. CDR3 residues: CASSPDLAGPGKNYGYTF. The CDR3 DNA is TGTGCCAGCAGTCCTGATTTGGCAGGACCGGGTAAAAACTATGGCTACACCTTC.

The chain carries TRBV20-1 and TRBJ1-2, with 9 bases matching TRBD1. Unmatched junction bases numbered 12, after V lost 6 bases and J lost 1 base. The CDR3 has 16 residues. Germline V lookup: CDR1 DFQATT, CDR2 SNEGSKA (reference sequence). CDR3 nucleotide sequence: TGCAGTGCGATGGGCCGGGACAGGGTCCTTAACTATGGCTACACCTTC. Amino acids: CSAMGRDRVLNYGYTF.

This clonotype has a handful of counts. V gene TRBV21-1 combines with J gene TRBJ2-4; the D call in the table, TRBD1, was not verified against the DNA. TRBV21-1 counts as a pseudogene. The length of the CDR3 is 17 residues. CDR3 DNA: TGTGCCAGCAGCAAAGGGGGGGGGCCTAAAACCAAAAACATTCAGTACTTC. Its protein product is CASSKGGGPKTKNIQYF.

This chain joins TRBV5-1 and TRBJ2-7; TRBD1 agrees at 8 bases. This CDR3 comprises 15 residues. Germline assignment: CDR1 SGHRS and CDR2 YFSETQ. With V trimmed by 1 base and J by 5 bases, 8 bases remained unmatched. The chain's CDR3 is CASSLMRTGRNEQYF. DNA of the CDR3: TGCGCCAGCAGCTTGATGAGGACAGGGAGGAACGAGCAGTACTTC.

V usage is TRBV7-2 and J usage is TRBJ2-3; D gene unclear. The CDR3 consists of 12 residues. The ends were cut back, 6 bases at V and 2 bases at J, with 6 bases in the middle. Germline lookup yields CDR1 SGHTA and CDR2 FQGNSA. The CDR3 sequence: CASRRITDTQYF. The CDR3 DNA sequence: TGTGCCAGCAGGAGAATCACAGATACGCAGTATTTT.

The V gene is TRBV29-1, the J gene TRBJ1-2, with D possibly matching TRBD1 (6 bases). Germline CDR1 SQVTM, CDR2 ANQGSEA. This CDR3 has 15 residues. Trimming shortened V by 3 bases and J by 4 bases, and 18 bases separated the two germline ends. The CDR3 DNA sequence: TGCAGCGTTGACAACGCCGGCGGGGGCAGCTATGGCTACACCTTC. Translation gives CSVDNAGGGSYGYTF.

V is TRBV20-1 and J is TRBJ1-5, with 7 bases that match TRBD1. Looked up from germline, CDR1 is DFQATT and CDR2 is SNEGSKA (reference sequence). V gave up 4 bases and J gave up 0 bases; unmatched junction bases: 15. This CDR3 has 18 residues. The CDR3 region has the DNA TGCAGTGCTAAACCTGGACAGGTCGTCCCTGATAGCAATCAGCCCCAGCATTTT. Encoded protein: CSAKPGQVVPDSNQPQHF.

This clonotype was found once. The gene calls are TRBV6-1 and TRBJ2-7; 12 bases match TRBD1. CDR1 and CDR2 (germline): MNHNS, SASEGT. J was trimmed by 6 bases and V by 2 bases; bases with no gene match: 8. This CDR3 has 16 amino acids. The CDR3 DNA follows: TGTGCCAGCAGTGAAAGGTTAGGGACAGGGGGCGCCGAGCAGTACTTC. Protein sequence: CASSERLGTGGAEQYF.

The CDR3 DNA reads TGCAGTGCTTACAGGGAATTGGACACTGAAGCTTTCTTT. It encodes CSAYRELDTEAFF. The chain recombines TRBV20-1 with TRBJ1-1; D might be TRBD1 (6 bases). Trimming pared 5 bases from V and 3 bases from J, leaving 13 bases between. Germline-derived CDR1 and CDR2 are DFQATT and SNEGSKA (reference sequence). The CDR3 has 13 amino acids.

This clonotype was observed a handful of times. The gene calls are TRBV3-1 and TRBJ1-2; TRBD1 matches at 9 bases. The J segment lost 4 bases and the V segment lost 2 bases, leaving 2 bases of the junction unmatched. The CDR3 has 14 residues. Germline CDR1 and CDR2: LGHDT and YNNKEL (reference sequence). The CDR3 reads CASSQLTGGYGYTF. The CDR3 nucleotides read TGTGCCAGCAGCCAACTGACAGGGGGCTATGGCTACACCTTC.

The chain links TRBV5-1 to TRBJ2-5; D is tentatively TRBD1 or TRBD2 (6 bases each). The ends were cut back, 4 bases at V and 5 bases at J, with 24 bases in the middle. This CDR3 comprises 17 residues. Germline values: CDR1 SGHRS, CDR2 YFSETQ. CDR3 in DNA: TGCGCCAGCAGCCCCCCCGGGGGCAGGGCCGTTCTTGAGACCCAGTACTTC. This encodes CASSPPGGRAVLETQYF.

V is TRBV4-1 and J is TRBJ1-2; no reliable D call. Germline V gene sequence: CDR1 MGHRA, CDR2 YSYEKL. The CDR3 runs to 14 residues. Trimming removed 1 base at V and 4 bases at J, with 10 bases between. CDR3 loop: CASSQAQWSYGYTF. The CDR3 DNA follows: TGCGCCAGCAGCCAAGCTCAATGGAGCTATGGCTACACCTTC.

As DNA, the CDR3 is TGTGCCAGCAGCCCTGGGACCAGCTGGGGGGGCGAGCAGTACTTC. As protein: CASSPGTSWGGEQYF. This sequence joins TRBV7-2 and TRBJ2-7; TRBD2 matches 7 bases. The germline CDR1 and CDR2 sequences are SGHTA and FQGNSA. The CDR3 is made up of 15 amino acids. The V segment lost 5 bases and the J segment 6 bases; nucleotides outside the gene matches: 13.

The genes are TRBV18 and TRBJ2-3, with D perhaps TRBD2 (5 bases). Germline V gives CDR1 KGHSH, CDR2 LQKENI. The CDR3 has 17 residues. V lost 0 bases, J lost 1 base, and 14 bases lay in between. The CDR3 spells CASSPPMTGSGTDTQYF. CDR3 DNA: TGTGCCAGCTCACCACCGATGACGGGGAGTGGCACAGATACGCAGTATTTT.